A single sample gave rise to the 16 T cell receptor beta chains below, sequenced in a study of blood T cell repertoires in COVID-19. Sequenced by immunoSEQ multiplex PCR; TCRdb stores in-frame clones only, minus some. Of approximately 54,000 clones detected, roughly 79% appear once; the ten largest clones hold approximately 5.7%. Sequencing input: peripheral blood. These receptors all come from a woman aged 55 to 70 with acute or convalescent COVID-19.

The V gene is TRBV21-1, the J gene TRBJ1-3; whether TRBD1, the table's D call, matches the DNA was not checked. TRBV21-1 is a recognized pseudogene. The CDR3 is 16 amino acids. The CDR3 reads CASSKRGQGDGNTIYF. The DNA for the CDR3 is TGTGCCAGCAGCAAAAGGGGACAGGGAGATGGAAACACCATATATTTT.

The DNA for the CDR3 is TGTGCCAGCAGCGGACAAGGTAACTACAATGAGCAGTTCTTC. It encodes CASSGQGNYNEQFF. The V and J genes are TRBV6-5 and TRBJ2-1; tentative D call: TRBD1 (5 bases). Germline lookup yields CDR1 MNHEY and CDR2 SVGAGI. This CDR3 is 14 amino acids long. The germline V and J ends were trimmed by 6 bases and 3 bases, with 12 bases remaining between them.

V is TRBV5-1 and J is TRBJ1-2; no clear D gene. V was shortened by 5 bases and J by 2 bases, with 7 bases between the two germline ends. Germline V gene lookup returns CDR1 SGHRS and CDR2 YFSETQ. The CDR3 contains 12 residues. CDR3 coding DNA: TGCGCCAGCAGTTCGGAGAACTATGGCTACACCTTC. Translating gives CASSSENYGYTF.

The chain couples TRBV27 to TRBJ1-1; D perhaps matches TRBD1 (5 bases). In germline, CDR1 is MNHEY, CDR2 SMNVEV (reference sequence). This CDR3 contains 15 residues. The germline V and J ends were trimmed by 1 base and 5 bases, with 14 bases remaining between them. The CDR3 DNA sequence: TGTGCCAGCAGTTTATTGGGGGGGGAGGGTACTGAAGCTTTCTTT. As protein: CASSLLGGEGTEAFF.

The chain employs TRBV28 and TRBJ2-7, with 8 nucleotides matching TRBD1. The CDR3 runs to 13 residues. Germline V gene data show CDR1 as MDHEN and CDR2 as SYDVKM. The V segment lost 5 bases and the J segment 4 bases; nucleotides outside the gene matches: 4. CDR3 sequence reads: CASSPRGPYEQYF. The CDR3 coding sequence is TGTGCCAGCAGTCCCAGGGGGCCGTACGAGCAGTACTTC.

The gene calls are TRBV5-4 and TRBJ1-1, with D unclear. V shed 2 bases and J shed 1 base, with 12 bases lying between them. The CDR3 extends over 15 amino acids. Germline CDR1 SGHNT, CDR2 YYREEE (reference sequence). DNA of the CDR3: TGTGCCAGCAGCTTCAATCTACTTGCGAACACTGAAGCTTTCTTT. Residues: CASSFNLLANTEAFF.

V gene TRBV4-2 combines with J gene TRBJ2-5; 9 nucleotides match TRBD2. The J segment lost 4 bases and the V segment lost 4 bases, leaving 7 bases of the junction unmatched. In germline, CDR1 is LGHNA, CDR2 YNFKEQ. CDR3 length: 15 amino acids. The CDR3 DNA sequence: TGTGCCAGCAGCCCGGCGGGGGGGGTGGGAGAGACCCAGTACTTC. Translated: CASSPAGGVGETQYF.

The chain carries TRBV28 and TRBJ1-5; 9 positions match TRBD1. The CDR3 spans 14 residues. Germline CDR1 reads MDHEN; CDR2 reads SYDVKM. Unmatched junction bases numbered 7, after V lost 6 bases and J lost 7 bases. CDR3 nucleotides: TGTGCCAGCAGCCTAGGGACAGGGTTACAGCCCCAGCATTTT. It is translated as CASSLGTGLQPQHF.

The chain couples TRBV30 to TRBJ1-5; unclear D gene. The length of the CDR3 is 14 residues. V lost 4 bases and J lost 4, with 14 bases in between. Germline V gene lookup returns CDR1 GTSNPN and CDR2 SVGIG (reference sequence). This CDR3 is CAWMTEGLNQPQHF. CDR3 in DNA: TGTGCCTGGATGACGGAGGGCTTAAATCAGCCCCAGCATTTT.

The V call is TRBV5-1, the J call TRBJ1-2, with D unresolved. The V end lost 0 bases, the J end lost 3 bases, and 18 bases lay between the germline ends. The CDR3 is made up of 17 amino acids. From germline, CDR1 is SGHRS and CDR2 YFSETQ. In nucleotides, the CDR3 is TGCGCCAGCAGCTTGGAAATAGGAGGCGGGCGCGACTATGGCTACACCTTC. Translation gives CASSLEIGGGRDYGYTF.

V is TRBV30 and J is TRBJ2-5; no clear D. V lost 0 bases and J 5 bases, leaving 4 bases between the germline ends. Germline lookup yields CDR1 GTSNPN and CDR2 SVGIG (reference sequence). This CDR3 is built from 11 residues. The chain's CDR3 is CAWSVRETQYF. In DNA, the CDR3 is TGTGCCTGGAGTGTGCGGGAGACCCAGTACTTC.

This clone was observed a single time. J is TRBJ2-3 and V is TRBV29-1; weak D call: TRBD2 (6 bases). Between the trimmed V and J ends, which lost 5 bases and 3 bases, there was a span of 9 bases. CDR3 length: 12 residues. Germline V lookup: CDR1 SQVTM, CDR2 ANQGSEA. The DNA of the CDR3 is TGCAGCGTTCAACGGGGGACAGATACGCAGTATTTT. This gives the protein CSVQRGTDTQYF.

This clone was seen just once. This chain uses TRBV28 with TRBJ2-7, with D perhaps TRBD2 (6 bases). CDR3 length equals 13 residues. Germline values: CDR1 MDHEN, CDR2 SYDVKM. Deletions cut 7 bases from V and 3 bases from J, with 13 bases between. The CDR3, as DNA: TGTGCCAGCAACGGGGGACCCCTCTACGAGCAGTACTTC. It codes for CASNGGPLYEQYF.

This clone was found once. CDR3 DNA: TGTGCCAGCAGTGAAAAAGTTTCAGGGGCTGGGTCACCCCTCCACTTT. Its translation is CASSEKVSGAGSPLHF. V and J are TRBV6-1 and TRBJ1-6, with a possible D match to TRBD1 (6 bases). The CDR3 totals 16 residues. The germline V gene encodes CDR1 MNHNS and CDR2 SASEGT. V was shortened by 2 bases and J by 10 bases, with 18 bases between the two germline ends.

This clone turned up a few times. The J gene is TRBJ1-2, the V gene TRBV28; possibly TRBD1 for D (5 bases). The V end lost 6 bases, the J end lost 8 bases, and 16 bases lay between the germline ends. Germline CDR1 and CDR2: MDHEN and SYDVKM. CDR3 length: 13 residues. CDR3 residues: CASSSQGVGGYTF. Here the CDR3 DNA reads TGTGCCAGCAGCTCCCAAGGGGTGGGAGGCTACACCTTC.

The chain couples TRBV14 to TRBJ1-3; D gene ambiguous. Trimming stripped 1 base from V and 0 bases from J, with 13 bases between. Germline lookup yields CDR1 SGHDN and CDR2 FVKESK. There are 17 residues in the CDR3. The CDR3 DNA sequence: TGTGCCAGCAGCCAAGGGATCGAAGACTTCTCTGGAAACACCATATATTTT. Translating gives CASSQGIEDFSGNTIYF. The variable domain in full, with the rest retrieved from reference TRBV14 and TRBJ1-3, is EAGVTQFPSHSVIEKGQTVTLRCDPISGHDNLYWYRRVMGKEIKFLLHFVKESKQDESGMPNNRFLAERTGGTYSTLKVQPAELEDSGVYFCASSQGIEDFSGNTIYFGEGSWLTVV.